Listed here is a single TCR beta chain. Its antigen is as yet unknown. Germline CDR1 reads LNHDA; CDR2 reads SQIVND (reference sequence). The ends were cut back, 1 base at V and 0 bases at J, with 10 bases in the middle. The CDR3 covers 15 residues. Investigators prepared the TCR beta libraries by applying iRepertoire HTBI primers and Arm-PCR of CDR3 regions. As handled by the study authors: Identified across the samples were some 62 TRBV segments and 13 to 15 TRBJ segments. Via MiXCR, TCRdb re-called the multiplex PCR reads, giving one row per CDR3 protein. TCRdb, rather than the study authors, made the V and J calls. The top ten clones hold approximately 25% of a sample with about 530,000 distinct CDR3 sequences, roughly a sixth of them seen once. As to time point: newly diagnosed GD, antithyroid drugs for less than 3 months. Scientists built the TCR library using RNA that was extracted from PBMCs. Graves' disease diagnosis used American Thyroid Association guidelines.

The sample comes from a study of regulatory T cells in long-lasting Graves disease. Study conclusions and caveats: Among persistent patients, a larger number of public clonotypes were shared (about 3,000) than among newly diagnosed patients (under 1,000). Patients whose Graves' disease persisted exhibited lower TCR diversity than those newly diagnosed.

These same data were also listed under a study on T cells in Graves' hyperthyroidism and ophthalmopathy.

The clonotype originates from a woman aged 35-65 years with Graves disease. This sample comprised peripheral blood mononuclear cells (PBMCs), obtained at new diagnosis, from a patient treated with antithyroid drugs. The rearrangement links TRBV19 to TRBJ2-7, with D possibly being TRBD1 (5 bases). The CDR3 region is CASSIGQPLSYEQYF. CDR3 coding DNA: TGTGCCAGTAGTATAGGACAGCCTCTCTCCTACGAGCAGTACTTC. Complete variable domain (other parts from reference TRBV19 and TRBJ2-7): DGGITQSPKYLFRKEGQNVTLSCEQNLNHDAMYWYRQDPGQGLRLIYYSQIVNDFQKGDIAEGYSVSREKKESFPLTVTSAQKNPTAFYLCASSIGQPLSYEQYFGPGTRLTVT.